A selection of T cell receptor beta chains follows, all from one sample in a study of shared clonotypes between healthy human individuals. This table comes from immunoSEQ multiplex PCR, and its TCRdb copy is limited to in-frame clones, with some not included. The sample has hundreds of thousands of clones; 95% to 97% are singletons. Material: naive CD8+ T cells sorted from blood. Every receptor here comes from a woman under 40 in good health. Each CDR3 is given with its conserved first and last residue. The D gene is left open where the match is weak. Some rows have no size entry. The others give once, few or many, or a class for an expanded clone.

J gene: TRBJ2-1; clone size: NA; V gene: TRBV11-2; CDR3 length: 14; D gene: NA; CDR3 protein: CASSLVPTTDEQFF; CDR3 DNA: TGTGCCAGCAGCTTAGTTCCGACTACCGATGAGCAGTTCTTC
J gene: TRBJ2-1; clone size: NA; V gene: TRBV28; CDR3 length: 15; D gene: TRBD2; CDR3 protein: CASSLRASGRNEQFF; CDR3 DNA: TGTGCCAGCAGTTTACGGGCTAGCGGGAGGAATGAGCAGTTCTTC
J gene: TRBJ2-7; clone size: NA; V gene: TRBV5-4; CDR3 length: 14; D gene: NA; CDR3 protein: CASSLGRYAYEQYF; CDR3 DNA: TGTGCCAGCAGCTTAGGCAGGTACGCCTACGAGCAGTACTTC
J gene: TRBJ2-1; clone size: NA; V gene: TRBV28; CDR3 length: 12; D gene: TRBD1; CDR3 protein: CASRQGADEQFF; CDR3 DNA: TGTGCCAGCCGACAGGGGGCCGATGAGCAGTTCTTC
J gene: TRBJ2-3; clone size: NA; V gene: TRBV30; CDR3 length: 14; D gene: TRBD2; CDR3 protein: CAYSSGSGTDTQYF; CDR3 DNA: TGTGCCTACTCTAGCGGGAGTGGCACAGATACGCAGTATTTT
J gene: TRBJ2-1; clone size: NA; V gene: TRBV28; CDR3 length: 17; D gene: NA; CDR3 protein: CASSSWKGRDSYNEQFF; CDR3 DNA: TGTGCCAGCAGTTCCTGGAAGGGCAGAGACTCCTACAATGAGCAGTTCTTC
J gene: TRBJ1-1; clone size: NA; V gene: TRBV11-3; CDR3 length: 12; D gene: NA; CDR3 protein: CASSEGDTEAFF; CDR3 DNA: TGTGCCAGCAGCGAGGGAGACACTGAAGCTTTCTTT
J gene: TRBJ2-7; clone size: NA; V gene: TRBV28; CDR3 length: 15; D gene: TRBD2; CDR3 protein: CASSLGLAAPYEQYF; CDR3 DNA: TGTGCCAGCAGTTTAGGACTAGCGGCCCCCTACGAGCAGTACTTC
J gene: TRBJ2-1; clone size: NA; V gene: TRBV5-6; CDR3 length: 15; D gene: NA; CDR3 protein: CASSLTVGSYNEQFF; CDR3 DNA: TGTGCCAGCAGCTTGACGGTCGGCTCCTACAATGAGCAGTTCTTC
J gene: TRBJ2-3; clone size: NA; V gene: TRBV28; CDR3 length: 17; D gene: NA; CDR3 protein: CASSPIATGRSTDTQYF; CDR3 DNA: TGTGCCAGCAGTCCCATTGCGACAGGGAGGAGCACAGATACGCAGTATTTT
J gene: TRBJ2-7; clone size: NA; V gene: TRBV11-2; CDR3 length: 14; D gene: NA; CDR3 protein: CASSLELSLYEQYF; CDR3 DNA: TGTGCCAGCAGCTTAGAGCTCAGCCTCTACGAGCAGTACTTC
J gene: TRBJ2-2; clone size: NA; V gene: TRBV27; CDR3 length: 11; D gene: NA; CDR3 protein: CASSLTGELFF; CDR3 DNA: TGTGCCAGCAGTTTAACCGGGGAGCTGTTTTTT
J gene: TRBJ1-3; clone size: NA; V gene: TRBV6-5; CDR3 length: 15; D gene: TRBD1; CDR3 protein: CASTSLQGIGDTIYF; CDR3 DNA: TGTGCCAGCACCTCACTACAGGGGATCGGGGACACCATATATTTT
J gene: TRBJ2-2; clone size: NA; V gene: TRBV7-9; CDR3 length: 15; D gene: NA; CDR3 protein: CASSPGLRWPGELFF; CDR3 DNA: TGTGCCAGCAGCCCCGGCCTGAGGTGGCCCGGGGAGCTGTTTTTT
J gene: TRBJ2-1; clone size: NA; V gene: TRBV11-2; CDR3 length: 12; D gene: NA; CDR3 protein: CASSYMATEQFF; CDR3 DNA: TGTGCCAGCAGCTACATGGCGACTGAGCAGTTCTTC
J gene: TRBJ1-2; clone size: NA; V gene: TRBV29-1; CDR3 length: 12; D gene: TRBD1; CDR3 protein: CSVRQGGYGYTF; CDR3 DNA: TGCAGCGTCCGACAGGGAGGGTATGGCTACACCTTC
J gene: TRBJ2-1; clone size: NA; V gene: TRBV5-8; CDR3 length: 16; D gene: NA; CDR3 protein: CASSLVTGTHYNEQFF; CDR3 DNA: TGTGCCAGCAGCTTGGTCACGGGGACCCACTACAATGAGCAGTTCTTC
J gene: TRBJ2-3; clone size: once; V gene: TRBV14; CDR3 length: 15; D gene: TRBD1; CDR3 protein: CASSHSGQGVDTQYF; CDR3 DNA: TGTGCCAGCAGCCACTCGGGACAGGGTGTGGATACGCAGTATTTT
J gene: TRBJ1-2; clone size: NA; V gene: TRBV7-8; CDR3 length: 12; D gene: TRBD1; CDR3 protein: CASSLAMDRLVF; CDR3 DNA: TGTGCCAGCAGCTTAGCGATGGACAGGCTTGTCTTC
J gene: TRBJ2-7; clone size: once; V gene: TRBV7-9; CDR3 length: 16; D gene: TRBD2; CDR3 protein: CASGNSGSQSLREQYF; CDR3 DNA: TGTGCCAGCGGTAATAGCGGGAGCCAATCCCTACGGGAGCAGTACTTC
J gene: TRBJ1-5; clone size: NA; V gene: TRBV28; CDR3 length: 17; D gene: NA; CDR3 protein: CASRAMVWVGSNQPQHF; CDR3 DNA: TGTGCCAGCAGGGCGATGGTATGGGTCGGCAGCAATCAGCCCCAGCATTTT
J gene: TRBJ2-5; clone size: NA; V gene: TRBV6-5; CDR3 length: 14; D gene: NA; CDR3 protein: CASRTIRTRETQYF; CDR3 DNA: TGTGCCAGCAGAACTATTCGGACCCGGGAGACCCAGTACTTC
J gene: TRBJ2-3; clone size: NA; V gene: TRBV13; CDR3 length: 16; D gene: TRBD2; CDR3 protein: CASSSWTSGSPGTQYF; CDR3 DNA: TGTGCCAGCAGCTCATGGACTAGCGGGAGCCCAGGTACGCAGTATTTT
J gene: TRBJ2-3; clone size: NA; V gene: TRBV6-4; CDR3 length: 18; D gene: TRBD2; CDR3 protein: CASSDSPRTSGITDTQYF; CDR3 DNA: TGTGCCAGCAGTGACTCCCCCAGGACTAGCGGGATAACAGATACGCAGTATTTT
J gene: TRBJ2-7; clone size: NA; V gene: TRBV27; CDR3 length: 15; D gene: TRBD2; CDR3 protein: CASSLGSSGRYEQYF; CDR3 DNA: TGTGCCAGCAGTTTAGGGTCTAGCGGGAGATACGAGCAGTACTTC
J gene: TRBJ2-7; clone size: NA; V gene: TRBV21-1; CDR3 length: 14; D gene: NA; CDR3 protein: CASSKEGRVGEQYF; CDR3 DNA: TGTGCCAGCAGCAAAGAGGGCAGGGTGGGCGAGCAGTACTTC
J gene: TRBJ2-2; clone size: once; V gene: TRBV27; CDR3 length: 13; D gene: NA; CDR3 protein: CASSSDRDGELFF; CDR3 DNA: TGTGCCAGCAGTTCGGACCGCGACGGGGAGCTGTTTTTT
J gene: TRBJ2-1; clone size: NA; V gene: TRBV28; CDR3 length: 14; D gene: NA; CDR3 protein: CATQGQSSYNEQFF; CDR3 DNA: TGTGCCACCCAAGGACAAAGCTCCTACAATGAGCAGTTCTTC
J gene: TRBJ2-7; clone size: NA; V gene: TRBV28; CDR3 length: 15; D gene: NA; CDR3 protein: CASRPEGDRSYEQYF; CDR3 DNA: TGTGCCAGCAGGCCGGAGGGGGATCGGTCCTACGAGCAGTACTTC
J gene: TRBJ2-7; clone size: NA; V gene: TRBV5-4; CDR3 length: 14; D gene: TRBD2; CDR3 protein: CASSLRLAGEEQYF; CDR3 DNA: TGTGCCAGCAGCTTAAGACTAGCGGGAGAAGAGCAGTACTTC
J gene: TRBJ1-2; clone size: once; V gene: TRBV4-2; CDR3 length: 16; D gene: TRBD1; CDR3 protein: CASSQVGQGWFDGYTF; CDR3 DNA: TGTGCCAGCAGCCAAGTGGGACAGGGGTGGTTCGACGGCTACACCTTC
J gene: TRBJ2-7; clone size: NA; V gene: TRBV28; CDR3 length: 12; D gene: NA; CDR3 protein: CASSLNSYEQYF; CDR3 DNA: TGTGCCAGCAGTCTAAATTCCTACGAGCAGTACTTC
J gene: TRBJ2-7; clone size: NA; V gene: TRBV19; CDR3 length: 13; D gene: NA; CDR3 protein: CATSTLFGEPQYF; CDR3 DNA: TGTGCCACCTCTACTTTGTTCGGGGAACCGCAGTACTTC
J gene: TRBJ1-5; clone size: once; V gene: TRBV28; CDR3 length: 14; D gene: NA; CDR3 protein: CASSLSYPGQPQHF; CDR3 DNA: TGTGCCAGCAGTTTATCATATCCGGGACAGCCCCAGCATTTT
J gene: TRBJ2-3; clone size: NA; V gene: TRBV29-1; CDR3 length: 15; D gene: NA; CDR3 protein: CSVEGTIRNTDTQYF; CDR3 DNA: TGCAGCGTTGAAGGGACTATAAGGAACACAGATACGCAGTATTTT
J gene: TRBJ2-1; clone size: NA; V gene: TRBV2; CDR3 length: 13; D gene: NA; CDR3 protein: CASSGDNRREQFF; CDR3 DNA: TGTGCCAGCAGTGGAGACAATCGCCGGGAGCAGTTCTTC
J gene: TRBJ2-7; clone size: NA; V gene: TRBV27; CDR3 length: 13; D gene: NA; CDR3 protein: CASSLSWGNEQYF; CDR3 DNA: TGTGCCAGCAGTTTATCATGGGGGAACGAGCAGTACTTC
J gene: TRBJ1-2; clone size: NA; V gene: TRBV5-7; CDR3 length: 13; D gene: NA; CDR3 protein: CASSTGSDYGYTF; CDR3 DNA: TGTGCCAGCAGCACAGGGTCGGACTATGGCTACACCTTC
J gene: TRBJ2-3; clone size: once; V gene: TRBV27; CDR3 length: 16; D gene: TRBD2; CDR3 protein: CASSLLGLAGDATQYF; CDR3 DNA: TGTGCCAGCAGTCTGCTGGGACTAGCGGGAGACGCTACGCAGTATTTT
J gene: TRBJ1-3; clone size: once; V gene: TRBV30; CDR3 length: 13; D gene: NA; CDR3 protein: CAWRDSSGNTIYF; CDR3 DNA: TGTGCCTGGAGGGATAGCTCTGGAAACACCATATATTTT
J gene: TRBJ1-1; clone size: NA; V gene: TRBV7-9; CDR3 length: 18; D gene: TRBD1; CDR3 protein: CASSSVPGQGLMNTEAFF; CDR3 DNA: TGTGCCAGCAGCTCAGTCCCGGGACAGGGACTTATGAACACTGAAGCTTTCTTT
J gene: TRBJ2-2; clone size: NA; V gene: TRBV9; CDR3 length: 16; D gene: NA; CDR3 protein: CASSPRGGGESGELFF; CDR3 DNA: TGTGCCAGCAGCCCCCGGGGAGGAGGCGAGTCCGGGGAGCTGTTTTTT
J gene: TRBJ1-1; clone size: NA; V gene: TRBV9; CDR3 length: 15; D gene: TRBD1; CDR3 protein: CASSTIRGTGTEAFF; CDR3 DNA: TGTGCCAGCAGTACCATCAGGGGGACAGGAACTGAAGCTTTCTTT
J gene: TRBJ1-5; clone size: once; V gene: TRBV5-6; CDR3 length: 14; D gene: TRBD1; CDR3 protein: CASSLGQGREPQHF; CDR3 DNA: TGTGCCAGCAGCCTCGGACAGGGAAGGGAGCCCCAGCATTTT
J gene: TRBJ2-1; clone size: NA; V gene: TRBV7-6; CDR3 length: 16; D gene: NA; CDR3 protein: CASRLDAGSSYNEQFF; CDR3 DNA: TGTGCCAGCAGGCTAGACGCAGGGTCGTCCTACAATGAGCAGTTCTTC
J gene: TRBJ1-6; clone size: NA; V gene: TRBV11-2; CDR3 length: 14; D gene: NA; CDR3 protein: CASSLGAAYSPLHF; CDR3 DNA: TGTGCCAGCAGCTTAGGGGCAGCGTATTCACCCCTCCACTTT
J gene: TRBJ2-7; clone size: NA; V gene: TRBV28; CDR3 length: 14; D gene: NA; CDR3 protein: CASSLISAECEQYF; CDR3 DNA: TGTGCCAGCAGTTTAATTTCGGCAGAATGCGAGCAGTACTTC
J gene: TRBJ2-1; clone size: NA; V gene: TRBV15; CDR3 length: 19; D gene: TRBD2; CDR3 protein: CATSRDVVLAGAFYNEQFF; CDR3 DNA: TGTGCCACCAGCAGAGACGTTGTACTAGCGGGAGCTTTCTACAATGAGCAGTTCTTC
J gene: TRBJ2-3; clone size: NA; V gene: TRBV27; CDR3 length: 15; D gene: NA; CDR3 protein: CASSWGTSNTDTQYF; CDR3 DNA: TGTGCCAGCAGTTGGGGGACAAGCAACACAGATACGCAGTATTTT
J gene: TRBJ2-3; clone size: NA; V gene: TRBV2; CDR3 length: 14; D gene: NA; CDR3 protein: CASGIGVGTDTQYF; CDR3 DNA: TGTGCCAGTGGAATTGGGGTTGGAACAGATACGCAGTATTTT
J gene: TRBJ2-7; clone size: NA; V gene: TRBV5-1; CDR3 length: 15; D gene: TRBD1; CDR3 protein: CASSLEGQGGNEQYF; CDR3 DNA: TGCGCCAGCAGCTTGGAGGGACAGGGGGGCAACGAGCAGTACTTC
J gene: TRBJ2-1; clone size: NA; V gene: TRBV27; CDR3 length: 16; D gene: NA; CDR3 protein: CASSAEPGLMYNEQFF; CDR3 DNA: TGTGCCAGCAGTGCCGAACCGGGACTTATGTACAATGAGCAGTTCTTC